The clone carrying this T cell receptor beta chain was observed a handful of times. V was shortened by 9 bases and J by 4 bases, with 18 bases between the two germline ends. Germline-derived CDR1 and CDR2 are KGHDR and SFDVKD. The CDR3 is 14 residues long. This sample is drawn from a study of T-cell reconstitution after alpha-beta-depleted transplantation in children. A library of TCRbeta sequences, prepared with unique molecular identifiers, was generated. TCRdb recomputed calls from the PCR reads with MiXCR, one row per CDR3 protein. This sample has 600,000 to 700,000 distinct CDR3 sequences, with roughly 13% found just once.

The chain carries TRBV24-1 and TRBJ2-7; D tentatively fits TRBD1 or TRBD2 (5 bases each). The sequence came from a girl aged 2 to 10 with congenital amegakaryocytic thrombocytopenia, due to receive a stem cell transplant. The material sequenced was PBMCs, taken before TCRalphabeta/CD19-depleted stem cell transplant. The CDR3 spells CATQGSGNSYEQYF. CDR3 nucleotide sequence: TGTGCCACCCAGGGTTCGGGGAATTCGTACGAGCAGTACTTC.